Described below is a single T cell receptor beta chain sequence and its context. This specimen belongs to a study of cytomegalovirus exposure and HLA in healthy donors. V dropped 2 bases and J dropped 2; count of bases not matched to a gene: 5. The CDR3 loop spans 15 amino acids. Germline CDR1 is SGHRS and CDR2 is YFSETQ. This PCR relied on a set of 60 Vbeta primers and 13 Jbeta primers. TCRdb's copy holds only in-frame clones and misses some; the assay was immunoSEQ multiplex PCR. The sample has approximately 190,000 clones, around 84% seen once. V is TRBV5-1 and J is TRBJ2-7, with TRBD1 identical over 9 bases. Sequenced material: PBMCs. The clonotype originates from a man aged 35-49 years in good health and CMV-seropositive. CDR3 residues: CASSLQGALTYEQYF. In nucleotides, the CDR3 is TGCGCCAGCAGCTTACAGGGGGCCCTTACCTACGAGCAGTACTTC.